This T cell receptor beta chain is from a study of CXCR3-negative and CXCR3-positive naive CD8 T cells (dated by TCRdb to about 2019). A note on the overall study: In total, around 140 million TRB reads were obtained, or roughly 1.5 +/- 0.3 million reads per library. Naive subsets from a handful of donors and memory cells from 3 donors were included in the TRBV-TRBJ cluster analysis. The diversity and physicochemical repertoire analyses included 11 donors pooled from two independent experiments. The study at large found these results: Freshly isolated PBMCs were used for most assays because CXCR3 expression went down partially after cryopreservation. Because surface CD5, which has been linked to self-reactivity in mice, was comparable between naive subsets, TCR interaction strength was also inferred from TRB CDR3 physicochemical properties. Both naive subsets had comparably high repertoire diversity, while memory CD8+ T cells had much lower repertoire diversity. Compared with CXCR3-negative naive cells, CXCR3-positive naive cells had TRB CDR3s with higher hydrophobicity (lower Kidera factor 4), lower energy, and higher strength and volume indices. Naive CXCR3-negative and CXCR3-positive cells from the same donor showed similar TRBV-TRBJ usage, whereas memory cells showed distinct patterns.

The CDR3 holds 16 amino acids from the cysteine to the phenylalanine. The entry carries no DNA sequence. CDR1 MNHNY and CDR2 SVGAGI were looked up in the germline V gene (reference sequence). Sequencing was carried out with a NextSeq 550. The Human TCR Profiling Kit (MiLaboratory) was used to prepare UMI-labeled 5' RACE TRB cDNA libraries. cDNA synthesis used the entire amount of extracted RNA, and PCR amplification then used the entire amount of cDNA produced. The libraries were made side by side, with each library going through the same number of PCR cycles. The authors' pipeline ran thus. With a minimum of two reads required per UMI, MIGEC and MiXCR pulled out about 54,000 +/- 9,700 unique UMI-labeled TRB cDNA molecules from each library. Each library averaged around 40,000 +/- 10,000 functional in-frame TRB CDR3 nucleotide clonotypes without stop codons. After downsampling to 5000 UMI-labeled TRB molecules per sample, diversity metrics, including normalized Shannon-Wiener and Chao1, were computed in VDJtools. Clonotype-size-weighted physicochemical properties of the central five CDR3 residues (interaction energy, strength, volume and Kidera factor 4) were computed in VDJtools. The reads underwent TCRdb reprocessing, giving one record for each CDR3 protein sequence and no DNA. For this entry, the V and J calls and clone size follow TCRdb and not the study's own pipeline. The table for this sample lists about 140,000 distinct CDR3 sequences. The ten most abundant clones make up around 0.37% of the sample.

Worth noting for this clonotype: The specificity of this receptor is unknown.

Each CD8+ T cell subset was flow-sorted in triplicate, and 300,000 to 350,000 cells per subset were placed directly into RLT lysis buffer. To keep memory contaminants out, a stringent definition of naive CD8+ T cells was applied: CD45RO-CCR7+CD27+CD95-. Standard density gradient centrifugation was used to isolate peripheral blood mononuclear cells from buffy coats. Naive CXCR3-negative and CXCR3-positive CD8+ T cells were flow-sorted on a FACSAria III. Total RNA was extracted from sorted cells using an RNeasy Mini Kit. The TCR sequence derives from a human donor in good health. Some clones in this sample may be carry-over from other donors' samples. The V gene is TRBV6-6 and the J gene is TRBJ1-6. Sequencing was performed on naive CXCR3+ CD8+ T cells from blood. According to the study, the label for this sample's cell subset or site signals: CD45RO-CCR7+CD27+CD95- naive CD8+ T cells expressing CXCR3 (TNR3+). The CDR3 protein sequence reads: CASSSGPRPYNSPLHF.